The 6 T cell receptor beta chains below were found in one sample sequenced in a study of shared clonotypes between healthy human individuals. The table came from immunoSEQ multiplex PCR; TCRdb's copy has only in-frame clones and leaves some out. The sample lists around 500,000 clones, 76% occurring once. The sequencing sample was made of PBMCs. The source is a woman aged 40 to 55 in good health. Some clones in this sample may be carry-over from other donors' samples.

The gene calls are TRBV6-5 and TRBJ2-7; TRBD2 matches at 7 bases. The CDR3 sequence is 14 residues long. Unmatched junction bases numbered 12, after V lost 6 bases and J lost 7 bases. CDR1 MNHEY and CDR2 SVGAGI come from the germline V gene. The CDR3 region has the DNA TGTGCCAGCAGGCAGCGGGGCCGAGGGCGAGAGCAGTACTTC. Its translation is CASRQRGRGREQYF.

This clone was observed a few times. V usage is TRBV5-1 and J usage is TRBJ2-1, with no clear D. This CDR3 region has 14 residues. Looked up from germline, CDR1 is SGHRS and CDR2 is YFSETQ. The V and J ends lost 0 bases and 9 bases respectively, with 13 bases between them. CDR3 loop: CASSLEALGLEQFF. CDR3 bases: TGCGCCAGCAGCTTGGAGGCCTTGGGTCTTGAGCAGTTCTTC.

The rearrangement joins TRBV7-2 to TRBJ1-1; D not resolved. Germline lookup yields CDR1 SGHTA and CDR2 FQGNSA. The CDR3 is 14 residues long. V lost 1 base to trimming and J lost 1 base, with 7 bases between them. The CDR3 is CASSLGGRNTEAFF. The CDR3 DNA is TGTGCCAGCAGCTTAGGTGGGAGGAACACTGAAGCTTTCTTT.

The chain recombines TRBV18 with TRBJ2-2; TRBD2 is a possible D gene (6 bases). The germline V gene has CDR1 KGHSH and CDR2 LQKENI. V gave up 6 bases and J gave up 7 bases, with 21 bases separating them. The CDR3 covers 16 residues. The DNA for the CDR3 is TGTGCCAGCTCCCCCCCAAGCCGGAGGGCCGTCGGGGAGCTGTTTTTT. This gives the protein CASSPPSRRAVGELFF.

The sample holds many counts of this clone. The chain recombines TRBV6-1 with TRBJ1-1; D gene ambiguous. The CDR3 totals 15 residues. V gave up 2 bases and J gave up 4 bases, with 14 bases separating them. CDR1 is MNHNS and CDR2 is SASEGT in the germline V gene. The CDR3 reads CASSEKGDGSTEAFF. The CDR3 DNA follows: TGTGCCAGCAGTGAAAAAGGAGACGGGAGCACTGAAGCTTTCTTT.

The V and J genes are TRBV7-3 and TRBJ2-3; TRBD1 might be the D (6 bases). The V end was cut by 5 bases, the J end by 5 bases, with 8 bases between. Germline values: CDR1 SGHTA, CDR2 FQGTGA. The CDR3 totals 12 residues. The DNA for the CDR3 is TGTGCCAGCAGCCCACAGGGAGATACGCAGTATTTT. The encoded protein is CASSPQGDTQYF.